These 7 T cell receptor beta chains were sequenced from one sample in a study of blood T cell repertoires in COVID-19. Using immunoSEQ multiplex PCR, the repertoire was profiled, and TCRdb retains in-frame clones only, with some absent. The sample lists around 330,000 clones, approximately 88% seen once, with approximately 5.2% in the top ten. Specimen: PBMCs or T cells enriched from blood (not recorded which). These receptors all come from a man between 60 and 75 years old who had recovered from COVID-19.

This sequence joins TRBV7-2 and TRBJ2-1; no clear D. Germline assignment: CDR1 SGHTA and CDR2 FQGNSA. CDR3 length: 17 residues. Trimming left V 2 bases short and J 2 bases short, with 16 bases between. The CDR3 spells CASSLIPIRGTYNEQFF. The CDR3 nucleotides read TGTGCCAGCAGCTTAATCCCCATTCGCGGAACCTACAATGAGCAGTTCTTC.

The chain links TRBV5-4 to TRBJ1-2, with TRBD1 as a possible D gene (5 bases). CDR1 and CDR2 (germline): SGHNT, YYREEE (reference sequence). Deletions cut 0 bases from V and 4 bases from J, with 10 bases between. This CDR3 is built from 14 residues. This chain's CDR3 is CASSLDRQIYGYTF. The CDR3 coding sequence is TGTGCCAGCAGCTTGGACAGGCAGATCTATGGCTACACCTTC. The variable domain in full, completed from reference TRBV5-4 and TRBJ1-2, reads ETGVTQSPTHLIKTRGQQVTLRCSSQSGHNTVSWYQQALGQGPQFIFQYYREEENGRGNFPPRFSGLQFPNYSSELNVNALELDDSALYLCASSLDRQIYGYTFGSGTRLTVV.

The J gene is TRBJ2-3, the V gene TRBV5-1; weak D call: TRBD2 (6 bases). Germline V gene lookup returns CDR1 SGHRS and CDR2 YFSETQ. The CDR3 contains 15 residues. Trimming stripped 9 bases from V and 2 bases from J, with 19 bases between. The CDR3 spells CATYFGGSNTDTQYF. The CDR3, as DNA: TGCGCCACCTACTTTGGAGGGAGCAACACAGATACGCAGTATTTT.

A single count supports this clone. The chain couples TRBV28 to TRBJ1-5; TRBD1 agrees at 9 bases. Germline loops: CDR1 MDHEN, CDR2 SYDVKM. The CDR3 totals 17 residues. V lost 6 bases to trimming and J lost 0 bases; unmatched junction nucleotides: 9. The CDR3 loop is CASRIQGAGYSNQPQHF. CDR3 DNA: TGTGCCAGCAGAATACAGGGGGCAGGATATAGCAATCAGCCCCAGCATTTT.

V is TRBV5-1 and J is TRBJ2-5, with TRBD1 identical over 11 bases. CDR3 length: 16 amino acids. Trimming removed 4 bases from V and 5 bases from J; junction bases left unmatched: 10. Germline-derived CDR1 and CDR2 are SGHRS and YFSETQ. CDR3 in DNA: TGCGCCAGCAGCCCCGGACAGGGGGCATCCGAGGAGACCCAGTACTTC. Translated, it gives CASSPGQGASEETQYF.

This clone has a handful of counts. The chain couples TRBV19 to TRBJ2-7; 10 bases are a match to TRBD1. The CDR3 totals 14 residues. In germline, CDR1 is LNHDA, CDR2 SQIVND (reference sequence). Trimming took 6 bases from V and 2 from J; bases not matched to a gene: 4. The CDR3 DNA reads as TGTGCCAGTAGGGGGACAGGGGTTCCCTACGAGCAGTACTTC. Amino acids: CASRGTGVPYEQYF.

The chain couples TRBV7-2 to TRBJ2-1; 9 bases match TRBD1. The CDR3 has 15 amino acids. Trimming at V came to 4 bases and at J to 7 bases, leaving 8 bases not matched to a gene. Germline CDR1 is SGHTA and CDR2 is FQGNSA. The CDR3 loop reads CASSSAGTGFNEQFF. CDR3 nucleotides: TGTGCCAGCAGCTCGGCCGGGACAGGGTTTAATGAGCAGTTCTTC.